These 11 T cell receptor beta chains were all obtained from the same sample, sequenced in a study of neurological immune-mediated disorders. TCRdb reanalysed the 5' RACE reads using MiXCR and keeps one entry per CDR3 protein. The data show some 54,000 distinct CDR3 sequences, approximately 12% seen once. Time point in this sample: longitudinal time-point 1 (baseline). What was sequenced was PBMCs. These TCRs come from a male donor with HTLV-1-associated myelopathy (HAM/TSP).

This clonotype was recorded many times. The chain joins TRBV6-1 to TRBJ2-3; 12 nucleotides line up with TRBD2. The V gene end was trimmed by 4 bases and the J gene end by 1 base; junction bases not matched to a gene: 0. Per the germline V gene, CDR1 is MNHNS and CDR2 is SASEGT. The CDR3 is 15 residues long. CDR3 coding DNA: TGTGCCAGCAGTGGACTAGCGGGGGGCACAGATACGCAGTATTTT. Residues: CASSGLAGGTDTQYF.

Only a few counts were recorded for this clonotype. This sequence joins TRBV11-3 and TRBJ2-2; D unresolved. Germline V gene data show CDR1 as SGHNT and CDR2 as YENEEA. V shed 7 bases and J shed 1 base, with 10 bases lying between them. The CDR3 spans 14 residues. The CDR3 region is CASTLFLNTGELFF. The CDR3 DNA follows: TGTGCCAGCACCCTCTTTCTGAACACCGGGGAGCTGTTTTTT. Based on the CDR3 plus reference TRBV11-3 and TRBJ2-2, the full variable domain is EAGVVQSPRYKIIEKKQPVAFWCNPISGHNTLYWYLQNLGQGPELLIRYENEEAVDDSQLPKDRFSAERLKGVDSTLKIQPAELGDSAVYLCASTLFLNTGELFFGEGSRLTVL.

This clonotype was counted at least ten times. J is TRBJ1-2 and V is TRBV7-2, with TRBD1 as a possible D gene (6 bases). The germline gives CDR1 SGHTA, CDR2 FQGNSA. The CDR3 covers 16 residues. Between the trimmed V and J ends, which lost 1 base and 2 bases, there was a span of 14 bases. The CDR3, as DNA: TGTGCCAGCAGCTTAGACGGAGGCGGGACAAACTATGGCTACACCTTC. It is translated as CASSLDGGGTNYGYTF.

This clonotype showed up many times. The chain employs TRBV5-5 and TRBJ1-2; 9 nucleotides align to TRBD1. J lost 3 bases, V lost 0 bases, and 6 bases had no gene match. There are 16 residues in the CDR3. Germline CDR1 and CDR2: SGHKS and YYEKEE (reference sequence). The CDR3 protein is CASSLGLGTGHYGYTF. Written as DNA, the CDR3 is TGTGCCAGCAGCTTGGGATTGGGGACAGGGCACTATGGCTACACCTTC.

This chain joins TRBV7-2 and TRBJ2-3; 11 positions match TRBD2. J was trimmed by 5 bases and V by 1 base; bases with no gene match: 8. This CDR3 contains 17 residues. Germline V gene lookup returns CDR1 SGHTA and CDR2 FQGNSA. For the CDR3, the DNA is TGTGCCAGCAGCTTAGTAGTAGCGGGGGGGCATTTAGATACGCAGTATTTT. Protein product: CASSLVVAGGHLDTQYF.

This clonotype was detected many times. The rearrangement joins TRBV4-3 to TRBJ2-7; 7 bases are shared with TRBD1. The junction had 3 bases not matched to a gene; V was cut back by 4 bases and J by 0 bases. This CDR3 is built from 14 residues. Germline CDR1 and CDR2: LGHNA and YSLEER. CDR3 protein: CASSRDRASYEQYF. The CDR3 DNA reads as TGCGCCAGCAGCCGAGACAGGGCCTCCTACGAGCAGTACTTC.

The sample holds many counts of this clonotype. V and J are TRBV5-1 and TRBJ2-5; D might be TRBD1 or TRBD2, each matching 6 bases. This CDR3 has 13 residues. Trimming removed 4 bases at V and 4 bases at J, with 11 bases between. The germline V gene has CDR1 SGHRS and CDR2 YFSETQ. The CDR3 DNA is TGCGCCAGCAGCCGACGGGGGCTAGAGACCCAGTACTTC. This translates into CASSRRGLETQYF.

In this sample, this clonotype turned up many times. The CDR3 loop is CASSSSGGITDTQYF. CDR3 in DNA: TGCGCCAGCAGCTCAAGCGGGGGGATCACAGATACGCAGTATTTT. This chain uses TRBV5-1 with TRBJ2-3; 9 bases map to TRBD2. The CDR3 is made up of 15 amino acids. Per germline, CDR1 SGHRS and CDR2 YFSETQ. Trimming cost V 3 bases and J 2 bases; bases outside gene matches: 4. Together with reference TRBV5-1 and TRBJ2-3, the CDR3 gives the full variable domain: KAGVTQTPRYLIKTRGQQVTLSCSPISGHRSVSWYQQTPGQGLQFLFEYFSETQRNKGNFPGRFSGRQFSNSRSEMNVSTLELGDSALYLCASSSSGGITDTQYFGPGTRLTVL.

Many counts were recorded for this clonotype. In nucleotides, the CDR3 is TGTGCCAGCAGTGAAGTGGACGGATCCTACAATGAGCAGTTCTTC. Translation gives CASSEVDGSYNEQFF. This sequence joins TRBV25-1 and TRBJ2-1; the D is unclear. The CDR3 totals 15 residues. CDR1 is MGHDK, CDR2 SYGVNS, per germline. Trimming shortened V by 2 bases and J by 1 base, and 9 bases separated the two germline ends.

The rearrangement joins TRBV30 to TRBJ1-4; no firm D call. This CDR3 has 13 amino acids. Trimming removed 5 bases at V and 7 bases at J, with 14 bases between. Per germline, CDR1 GTSNPN and CDR2 SVGIG (reference sequence). In DNA, the CDR3 is TGTGCCTGGGCCGGGATAGGGCTTGAAAAACTGTTTTTT. Amino acids: CAWAGIGLEKLFF.

This clonotype has ten or more counts. DNA for the CDR3: TGCGCCAGCAGCACCGATGCGGCCCAGTCTAATGAAAAACTGTTTTTT. This gives the protein CASSTDAAQSNEKLFF. The J gene is TRBJ1-4, the V gene TRBV5-1; D remains ambiguous. This CDR3 spans 16 amino acids. V gave up 4 bases and J gave up 3 bases, with 16 bases separating them. Looked up from germline, CDR1 is SGHRS and CDR2 is YFSETQ.